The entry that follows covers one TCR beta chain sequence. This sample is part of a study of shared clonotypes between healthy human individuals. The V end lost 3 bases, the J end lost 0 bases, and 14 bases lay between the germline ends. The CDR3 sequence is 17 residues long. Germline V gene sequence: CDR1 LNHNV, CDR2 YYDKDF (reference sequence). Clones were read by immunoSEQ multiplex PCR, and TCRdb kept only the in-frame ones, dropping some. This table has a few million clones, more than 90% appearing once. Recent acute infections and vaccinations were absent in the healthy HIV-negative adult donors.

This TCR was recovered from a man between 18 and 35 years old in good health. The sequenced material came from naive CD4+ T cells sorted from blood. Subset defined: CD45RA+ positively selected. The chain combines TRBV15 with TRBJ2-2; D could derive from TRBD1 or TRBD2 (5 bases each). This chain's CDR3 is CATSSPGTYANTGELFF. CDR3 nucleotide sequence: TGTGCCACCAGCAGTCCCGGGACGTACGCGAACACCGGGGAGCTGTTTTTT. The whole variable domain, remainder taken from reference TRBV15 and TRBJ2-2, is DAMVIQNPRYQVTQFGKPVTLSCSQTLNHNVMYWYQQKSSQAPKLLFHYYDKDFNNEADTPDNFQSRRPNTSFCFLDIRSPGLGDTAMYLCATSSPGTYANTGELFFGEGSRLTVL.